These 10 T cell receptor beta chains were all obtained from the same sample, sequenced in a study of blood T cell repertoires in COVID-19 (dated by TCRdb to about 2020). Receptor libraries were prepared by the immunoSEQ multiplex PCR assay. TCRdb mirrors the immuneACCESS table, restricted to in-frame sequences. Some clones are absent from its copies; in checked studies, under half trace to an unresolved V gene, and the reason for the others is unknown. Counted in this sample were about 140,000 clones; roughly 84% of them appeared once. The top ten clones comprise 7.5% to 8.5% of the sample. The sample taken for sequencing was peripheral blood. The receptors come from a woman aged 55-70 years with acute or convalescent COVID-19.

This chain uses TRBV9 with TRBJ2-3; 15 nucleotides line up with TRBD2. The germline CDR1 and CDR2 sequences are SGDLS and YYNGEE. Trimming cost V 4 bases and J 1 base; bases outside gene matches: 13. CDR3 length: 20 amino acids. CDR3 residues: CASSLRGLAGGLEGTDTQYF. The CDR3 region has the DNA TGTGCCAGCAGCCTAAGAGGACTAGCGGGGGGGCTGGAAGGCACAGATACGCAGTATTTT.

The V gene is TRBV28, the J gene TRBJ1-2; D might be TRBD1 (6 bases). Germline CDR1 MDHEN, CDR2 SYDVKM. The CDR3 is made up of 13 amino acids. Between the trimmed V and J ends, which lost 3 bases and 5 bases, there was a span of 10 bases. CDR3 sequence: CASSFGGLYGYTF. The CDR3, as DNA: TGTGCCAGCAGTTTTGGGGGCCTTTATGGCTACACCTTC.

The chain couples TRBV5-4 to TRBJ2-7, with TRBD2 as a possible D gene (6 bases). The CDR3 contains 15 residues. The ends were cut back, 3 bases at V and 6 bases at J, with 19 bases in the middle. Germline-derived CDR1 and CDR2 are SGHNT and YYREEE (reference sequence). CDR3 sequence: CASSSPTEGGFEQYF. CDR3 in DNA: TGTGCCAGCAGCTCCCCCACAGAGGGAGGATTCGAGCAGTACTTC.

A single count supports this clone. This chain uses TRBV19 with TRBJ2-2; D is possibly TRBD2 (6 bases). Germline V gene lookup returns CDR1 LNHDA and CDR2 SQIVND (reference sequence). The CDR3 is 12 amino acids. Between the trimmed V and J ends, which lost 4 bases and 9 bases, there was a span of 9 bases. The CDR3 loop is CASSTGVWELFF. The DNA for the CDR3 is TGTGCCAGTAGTACGGGGGTCTGGGAGCTGTTTTTT.

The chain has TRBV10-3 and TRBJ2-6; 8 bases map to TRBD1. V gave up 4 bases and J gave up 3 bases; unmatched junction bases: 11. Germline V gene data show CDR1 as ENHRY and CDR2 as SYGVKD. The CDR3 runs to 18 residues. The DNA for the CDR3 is TGTGCCATCAGTGGAGACAGGGGAAAAGGGAGTGGGGCCAACGTCCTGACTTTC. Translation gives CAISGDRGKGSGANVLTF.

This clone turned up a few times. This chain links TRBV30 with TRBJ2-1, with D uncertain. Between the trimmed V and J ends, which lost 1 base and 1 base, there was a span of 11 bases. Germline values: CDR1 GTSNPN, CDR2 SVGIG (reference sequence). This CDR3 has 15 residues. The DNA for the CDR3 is TGTGCCTGGAGTGGTGGCACCAGTTCCTACAATGAGCAGTTCTTC. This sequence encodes CAWSGGTSSYNEQFF.

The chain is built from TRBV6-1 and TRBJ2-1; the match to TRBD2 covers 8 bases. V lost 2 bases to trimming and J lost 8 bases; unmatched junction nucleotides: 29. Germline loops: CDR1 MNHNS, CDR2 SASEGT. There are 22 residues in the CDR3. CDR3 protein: CASSESGRGRGMRGPALDEQFF. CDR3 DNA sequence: TGTGCCAGCAGTGAAAGCGGGAGAGGCAGGGGAATGCGGGGGCCCGCTCTCGATGAGCAGTTCTTC.

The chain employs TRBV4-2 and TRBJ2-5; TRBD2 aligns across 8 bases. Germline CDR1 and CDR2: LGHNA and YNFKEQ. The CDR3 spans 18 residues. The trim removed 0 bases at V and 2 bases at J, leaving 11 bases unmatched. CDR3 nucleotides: TGTGCCAGCAGCCAAGATCAGGGTAGCGGGGTAGATCAAGAGACCCAGTACTTC. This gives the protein CASSQDQGSGVDQETQYF.

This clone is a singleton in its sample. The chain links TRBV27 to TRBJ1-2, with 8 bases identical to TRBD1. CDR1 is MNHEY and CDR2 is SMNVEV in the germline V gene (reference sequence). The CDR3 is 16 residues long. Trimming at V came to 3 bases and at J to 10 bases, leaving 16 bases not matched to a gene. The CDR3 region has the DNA TGTGCCAGCAGTTTGTACACAGGGGGTGCGGGCCATTTCTACACCTTC. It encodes CASSLYTGGAGHFYTF.

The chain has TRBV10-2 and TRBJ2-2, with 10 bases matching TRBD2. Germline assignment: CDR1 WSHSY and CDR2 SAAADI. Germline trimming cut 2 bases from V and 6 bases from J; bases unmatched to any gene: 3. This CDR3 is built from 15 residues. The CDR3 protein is CASSESGGGSGELFF. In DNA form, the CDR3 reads TGCGCCAGCAGTGAGAGCGGGGGGGGGTCCGGGGAGCTGTTTTTT.